This is a list of T cell receptor beta chains from one sample in a study of cytomegalovirus exposure and HLA in healthy donors. Assay used: immunoSEQ multiplex PCR; TCRdb lists only in-frame clones, some missing. The sample has 90,000 to 110,000 clones; roughly 67% are singletons. The sequencing input was PBMCs. The receptor set was obtained from a middle-aged man in good health and CMV-seronegative. Each CDR3 is given with its conserved first and last residue. Fields, in order: CDR3 protein, CDR3 DNA, clone size, V gene, J gene, D gene. A D gene is named only where the DNA matches it firmly. Clone size is given for some rows only: seen once, a few or many times, or a class if the clone is expanded.

cdr3_aa: CASSKRRTDNTEAFF
cdr3_nt: TGTGCCAGCAGCAAACGAAGGACAGACAACACTGAAGCTTTCTTT
clone_size: .
v_call: TRBV7-9
j_call: TRBJ1-1
d_call: .

cdr3_aa: CASSITGGPETQYF
cdr3_nt: TGTGCCAGTAGTATAACAGGGGGGCCCGAGACCCAGTACTTC
clone_size: .
v_call: TRBV19
j_call: TRBJ2-5
d_call: TRBD1

cdr3_aa: CASSIGTGGEAFF
cdr3_nt: TGTGCCAGTAGTATAGGGACAGGAGGGGAAGCTTTCTTT
clone_size: few
v_call: TRBV19
j_call: TRBJ1-1
d_call: TRBD1

cdr3_aa: CASSLFSVSYGYTF
cdr3_nt: TGTGCCAGCAGCTTATTTAGTGTCTCGTATGGCTACACCTTC
clone_size: few
v_call: TRBV7-3
j_call: TRBJ1-2
d_call: .

cdr3_aa: CASSLGGENSPLHF
cdr3_nt: TGCGCCAGCAGCTTGGGGGGAGAAAATTCACCCCTCCACTTT
clone_size: .
v_call: TRBV5-1
j_call: TRBJ1-6
d_call: .

cdr3_aa: CASSYSVAAYNEQFF
cdr3_nt: TGCGCCAGCAGCTACTCAGTAGCGGCTTACAATGAGCAGTTCTTC
clone_size: .
v_call: TRBV5-1
j_call: TRBJ2-1
d_call: .

cdr3_aa: CASSIRVQPQHF
cdr3_nt: TGTGCCAGCAGTATCCGGGTACAGCCCCAGCATTTT
clone_size: once
v_call: TRBV2
j_call: TRBJ1-5
d_call: .

cdr3_aa: CASSLEGPPNEKLFF
cdr3_nt: TGTGCCAGCAGCTTAGAGGGGCCCCCTAATGAAAAACTGTTTTTT
clone_size: once
v_call: TRBV7-9
j_call: TRBJ1-4
d_call: .

cdr3_aa: CASSFRGTGVPDEQFF
cdr3_nt: TGTGCCAGCAGTTTTCGGGGGACAGGGGTTCCCGATGAGCAGTTCTTC
clone_size: .
v_call: TRBV7-8
j_call: TRBJ2-1
d_call: TRBD1

cdr3_aa: CASHPSGVNTGELFF
cdr3_nt: TGTGCCAGCCATCCCTCGGGGGTAAACACCGGGGAGCTGTTTTTT
clone_size: few
v_call: TRBV25-1
j_call: TRBJ2-2
d_call: .

cdr3_aa: CASSEGASGAYEQYF
cdr3_nt: TGTGCCAGCAGTGAAGGTGCTAGCGGGGCGTACGAGCAGTACTTC
clone_size: .
v_call: TRBV6-4
j_call: TRBJ2-7
d_call: TRBD2

cdr3_aa: CASSLSFSYEQYF
cdr3_nt: TGTGCCAGCAGTTTATCGTTCAGTTACGAGCAGTACTTC
clone_size: .
v_call: TRBV27
j_call: TRBJ2-7
d_call: .

cdr3_aa: CASSQDLSRQGALNEQFF
cdr3_nt: TGCGCCAGCAGCCAAGACCTATCCAGACAGGGGGCTTTGAATGAGCAGTTCTTC
clone_size: .
v_call: TRBV4-3
j_call: TRBJ2-1
d_call: TRBD1

cdr3_aa: CASQSGTGNYEQYF
cdr3_nt: TGCGCCAGCCAATCCGGGACAGGCAACTACGAGCAGTACTTC
clone_size: .
v_call: TRBV5-1
j_call: TRBJ2-7
d_call: TRBD1

cdr3_aa: CASSPGIGQRRKLEYGYTF
cdr3_nt: TGTGCCAGCTCACCAGGCATTGGACAGCGAAGAAAATTAGAATATGGCTACACCTTC
clone_size: .
v_call: TRBV18
j_call: TRBJ1-2
d_call: .

cdr3_aa: CASSPETGYSYNEQFF
cdr3_nt: TGTGCCAGCAGCCCCGAAACAGGCTACTCCTACAATGAGCAGTTCTTC
clone_size: .
v_call: TRBV9
j_call: TRBJ2-1
d_call: .

cdr3_aa: CASRSGTDYGYTF
cdr3_nt: TGTGCCAGTAGATCCGGGACAGATTATGGCTACACCTTC
clone_size: .
v_call: TRBV19
j_call: TRBJ1-2
d_call: TRBD1

cdr3_aa: CASSLAGGKETQYF
cdr3_nt: TGTGCCAGCAGCTTAGCGGGGGGAAAAGAGACCCAGTACTTC
clone_size: .
v_call: TRBV7-2
j_call: TRBJ2-5
d_call: .

cdr3_aa: CASSFDRAPGELFF
cdr3_nt: TGTGCCAGCAGCTTTGACAGGGCACCCGGGGAGCTGTTTTTT
clone_size: few
v_call: TRBV7-8
j_call: TRBJ2-2
d_call: TRBD1

cdr3_aa: CASSPQGNQPQHF
cdr3_nt: TGTGCCAGCAGTCCCCAGGGGAATCAGCCCCAGCATTTT
clone_size: once
v_call: TRBV25-1
j_call: TRBJ1-5
d_call: .

cdr3_aa: CASSPTTSGGGEQYF
cdr3_nt: TGCGCCAGCAGCCCCACGACTAGCGGGGGGGGCGAGCAGTACTTC
clone_size: .
v_call: TRBV4-3
j_call: TRBJ2-7
d_call: TRBD2

cdr3_aa: CASSPRGASYEQYF
cdr3_nt: TGTGCCAGCAGCCCCCGGGGGGCTTCCTACGAGCAGTACTTC
clone_size: few
v_call: TRBV6-1
j_call: TRBJ2-7
d_call: .

cdr3_aa: CAWSVRGSPISYEQYF
cdr3_nt: TGTGCCTGGAGTGTACGGGGAAGCCCCATCTCCTACGAGCAGTACTTC
clone_size: .
v_call: TRBV30
j_call: TRBJ2-7
d_call: .

cdr3_aa: CAIRAISNTEAFF
cdr3_nt: TGTGCCATCAGGGCCATTTCGAACACTGAAGCTTTCTTT
clone_size: once
v_call: TRBV10-3
j_call: TRBJ1-1
d_call: .

cdr3_aa: CASSPEGDRDVTEAFF
cdr3_nt: TGTGCCAGTAGTCCTGAGGGGGACAGGGATGTCACTGAAGCTTTCTTT
clone_size: .
v_call: TRBV19
j_call: TRBJ1-1
d_call: TRBD1

cdr3_aa: CASSLGPIGYNEQFF
cdr3_nt: TGTGCCAGCAGCTTAGGACCTATCGGCTACAATGAGCAGTTCTTC
clone_size: .
v_call: TRBV13
j_call: TRBJ2-1
d_call: .

cdr3_aa: CASSDGTGRPDTEAFF
cdr3_nt: TGTGCCAGCAGTGACGGGACAGGGAGGCCTGACACTGAAGCTTTCTTT
clone_size: once
v_call: TRBV6-1
j_call: TRBJ1-1
d_call: TRBD1

cdr3_aa: CASSQQGFGNTIYF
cdr3_nt: TGCGCCAGCAGCCAACAGGGTTTTGGAAACACCATATATTTT
clone_size: many
v_call: TRBV5-1
j_call: TRBJ1-3
d_call: .

cdr3_aa: CASSQDQQSIQYF
cdr3_nt: TGTGCCAGCAGCCAAGATCAACAAAGCATTCAGTACTTC
clone_size: .
v_call: TRBV4-2
j_call: TRBJ2-4
d_call: .

cdr3_aa: CASSLARTGDYEQYF
cdr3_nt: TGCGCCAGCAGCTTGGCCCGGACAGGGGACTACGAGCAGTACTTC
clone_size: once
v_call: TRBV5-1
j_call: TRBJ2-7
d_call: TRBD1

cdr3_aa: CASSLGLADYNEQFF
cdr3_nt: TGTGCCAGCAGCTTGGGACTAGCGGACTACAATGAGCAGTTCTTC
clone_size: .
v_call: TRBV11-1
j_call: TRBJ2-1
d_call: TRBD2

cdr3_aa: CASSPRTGIGANYGYTF
cdr3_nt: TGTGCCAGCTCACCCCGGACAGGCATAGGGGCTAACTATGGCTACACCTTC
clone_size: .
v_call: TRBV18
j_call: TRBJ1-2
d_call: TRBD1

cdr3_aa: CASSIRQGRDEQYF
cdr3_nt: TGTGCCAGCAGCATACGACAGGGTAGAGACGAGCAGTACTTC
clone_size: .
v_call: TRBV11-2
j_call: TRBJ2-7
d_call: TRBD1

cdr3_aa: CASSESDTQYF
cdr3_nt: TGTGCCAGCAGTGAATCGGATACGCAGTATTTT
clone_size: .
v_call: TRBV25-1
j_call: TRBJ2-3
d_call: .

cdr3_aa: CASSLVSPGQRGSQPQHF
cdr3_nt: TGTGCCAGCAGCTTAGTCTCGCCGGGACAGCGGGGGAGTCAGCCCCAGCATTTT
clone_size: once
v_call: TRBV7-9
j_call: TRBJ1-5
d_call: TRBD1

cdr3_aa: CASSVWGGETQYF
cdr3_nt: TGTGCCAGCAGCGTATGGGGAGGAGAGACCCAGTACTTC
clone_size: .
v_call: TRBV9
j_call: TRBJ2-5
d_call: .

cdr3_aa: CASSSLGFNEQFF
cdr3_nt: TGTGCCAGCAGCTCGCTAGGTTTCAATGAGCAGTTCTTC
clone_size: .
v_call: TRBV7-2
j_call: TRBJ2-1
d_call: .

cdr3_aa: CASSVVGGTDTQYF
cdr3_nt: TGTGCCAGCAGCGTAGTGGGCGGCACAGATACGCAGTATTTT
clone_size: .
v_call: TRBV9
j_call: TRBJ2-3
d_call: .

cdr3_aa: CAWSVPTSQETQYF
cdr3_nt: TGTGCCTGGAGTGTACCCACTTCACAAGAGACCCAGTACTTC
clone_size: .
v_call: TRBV30
j_call: TRBJ2-5
d_call: .

cdr3_aa: CSVETGTDGYTF
cdr3_nt: TGCAGCGTTGAAACAGGGACGGATGGCTACACCTTC
clone_size: few
v_call: TRBV29-1
j_call: TRBJ1-2
d_call: .

cdr3_aa: CASSYSLAGGLNEQFF
cdr3_nt: TGTGCCAGCAGTTACTCATTAGCGGGGGGCCTTAATGAGCAGTTCTTC
clone_size: .
v_call: TRBV6-6
j_call: TRBJ2-1
d_call: TRBD2

cdr3_aa: CASRSLDRTIQETQYF
cdr3_nt: TGCGCCAGCAGATCTTTGGACAGGACAATCCAAGAGACCCAGTACTTC
clone_size: .
v_call: TRBV10-2
j_call: TRBJ2-5
d_call: TRBD1

cdr3_aa: CASSRTADRYNEQFF
cdr3_nt: TGTGCCAGCAGCAGAACTGCAGACAGATACAATGAGCAGTTCTTC
clone_size: .
v_call: TRBV7-3
j_call: TRBJ2-1
d_call: .

cdr3_aa: CASSLASSYEQYF
cdr3_nt: TGTGCCAGCAGCCTTGCGAGCTCCTACGAGCAGTACTTC
clone_size: .
v_call: TRBV7-9
j_call: TRBJ2-7
d_call: .

cdr3_aa: CASSVPGTFSKNIQYF
cdr3_nt: TGTGCCAGCAGTGTTCCCGGGACTTTTAGTAAAAACATTCAGTACTTC
clone_size: .
v_call: TRBV2
j_call: TRBJ2-4
d_call: .

cdr3_aa: CASSTGKGSGYTF
cdr3_nt: TGTGCCAGCAGCACCGGCAAAGGGAGTGGCTACACCTTC
clone_size: .
v_call: TRBV6-5
j_call: TRBJ1-2
d_call: .

cdr3_aa: CAISESNRDYNQYF
cdr3_nt: TGTGCCATCAGTGAGTCGAACCGGGACTATAATCAGTATTTT
clone_size: .
v_call: TRBV10-3
j_call: TRBJ2-3
d_call: TRBD2

cdr3_aa: CASSDMGLAGGLSTNEQFF
cdr3_nt: TGTGCCAGCAGCGACATGGGCCTAGCGGGGGGCCTGAGTACTAATGAGCAGTTCTTC
clone_size: .
v_call: TRBV5-4
j_call: TRBJ2-1
d_call: TRBD2

cdr3_aa: CASSFRQGAREKLFF
cdr3_nt: TGTGCCAGCAGTTTCCGACAGGGGGCGCGAGAAAAACTGTTTTTT
clone_size: .
v_call: TRBV6-1
j_call: TRBJ1-4
d_call: TRBD1

cdr3_aa: CASSILGQFNQPQHF
cdr3_nt: TGTGCCAGCAGTATTCTCGGACAGTTCAATCAGCCCCAGCATTTT
clone_size: once
v_call: TRBV28
j_call: TRBJ1-5
d_call: .